Presented here are 9 T cell receptor beta chains from one specimen sequenced in a study of cytomegalovirus exposure and HLA in healthy donors. Use of 60 Vbeta and 13 Jbeta primers characterized the PCR. The repertoire was sequenced with immunoSEQ multiplex PCR; TCRdb's copy has only in-frame clones and lacks some. The data contain roughly 120,000 clones, roughly 84% of them singletons. The sequencing input was PBMCs. Every receptor here comes from a woman in her late teens or twenties in good health and CMV-seropositive.

This clone was seen once. The V call is TRBV27, the J call TRBJ1-2; D perhaps matches TRBD1 (6 bases). Germline CDR1 is MNHEY and CDR2 is SMNVEV (reference sequence). V lost 3 bases and J 4 bases, leaving 9 bases between the germline ends. The CDR3 is made up of 13 amino acids. The DNA for the CDR3 is TGTGCCAGCAGTTTCACAGGGAGCTATGGCTACACCTTC. Protein sequence: CASSFTGSYGYTF.

The CDR3 here is CASRGEASGGAADTQYF. The CDR3 DNA is TGTGCCAGCAGGGGGGAGGCTAGCGGGGGGGCAGCCGATACGCAGTATTTT. V is TRBV2 and J is TRBJ2-3, with 12 bases aligning to TRBD2. Germline V gene sequence: CDR1 SNHLY, CDR2 FYNNEI. This CDR3 has 17 amino acids. Trimming cost V 6 bases and J 6 bases; bases outside gene matches: 13. Based on the CDR3 plus reference TRBV2 and TRBJ2-3, the full variable domain is EPEVTQTPSHQVTQMGQEVILRCVPISNHLYFYWYRQILGQKVEFLVSFYNNEISEKSEIFDDQFSVERPDGSNFTLKIRSTKLEDSAMYFCASRGEASGGAADTQYFGPGTRLTVL.

The V and J genes are TRBV19 and TRBJ1-2; D call uncertain. The V and J ends lost 3 bases and 8 bases respectively, with 13 bases between them. The length of the CDR3 is 13 residues. Germline CDR1 LNHDA, CDR2 SQIVND (reference sequence). CDR3 bases: TGTGCCAGTAGTATGGTCGGTGGGGAGGGCTACACCTTC. It translates to CASSMVGGEGYTF.

The chain is built from TRBV6-5 and TRBJ2-5, with a possible D match to TRBD2 (6 bases). The germline gives CDR1 MNHEY, CDR2 SVGAGI. V was shortened by 5 bases and J by 7 bases, with 17 bases between the two germline ends. The CDR3 is 14 residues long. CDR3 amino acids: CASSDGPYGGTQYF. CDR3 sequence (DNA): TGTGCCAGCAGTGATGGGCCATACGGGGGGACCCAGTACTTC.

The chain recombines TRBV5-1 with TRBJ2-7; 8 bases agree with TRBD2. Germline CDR1 reads SGHRS; CDR2 reads YFSETQ. The CDR3 is made up of 15 amino acids. Germline trimming cut 4 bases from V and 1 base from J; bases unmatched to any gene: 7. CDR3 DNA sequence: TGCGCCAGCAGCGATAGCGGGGTCAAGTCCTACGAGCAGTACTTC. Amino acids: CASSDSGVKSYEQYF.

The chain has TRBV10-1 and TRBJ1-2; D ambiguous. With 0 bases removed from V and 8 bases from J, the gap between germline ends came to 10 bases. Germline V CDR1 and CDR2: WNHNN, SYGVQD (reference sequence). The CDR3 totals 13 residues. The CDR3 sequence is CASSESQGSGYTF. The CDR3 region has the DNA TGCGCCAGCAGTGAGTCACAAGGGAGCGGCTACACCTTC.

The CDR3 reads CASTPAVNRGAQLITEAFF. CDR3 coding DNA: TGTGCCAGCACCCCGGCAGTTAACCGGGGGGCTCAGTTGATCACTGAAGCTTTCTTT. This rearrangement joins TRBV28 to TRBJ1-1, with a tentative D call TRBD1 (6 bases). Deletions cut 7 bases from V and 4 bases from J, with 31 bases between. The CDR3 covers 19 residues. CDR1 MDHEN and CDR2 SYDVKM come from the germline V gene.

This clone has only one observation. The chain employs TRBV7-2 and TRBJ2-5; 10 positions match TRBD2. CDR1 SGHTA and CDR2 FQGNSA come from the germline V gene. This CDR3 has 16 residues. The junction had 7 bases not matched to a gene; V was cut back by 4 bases and J by 2 bases. CDR3 loop: CASSSMGSGGQETQYF. In DNA form, the CDR3 reads TGTGCCAGCAGCTCGATGGGTAGCGGGGGGCAAGAGACCCAGTACTTC.

J is TRBJ1-2 and V is TRBV11-3, with D uncertain. The ends were cut back, 2 bases at V and 8 bases at J, with 15 bases in the middle. The CDR3 has 14 amino acids. Germline V CDR1 and CDR2: SGHNT, YENEEA. CDR3 sequence: CASSLPPQLGGYTF. The CDR3 DNA reads TGTGCCAGCAGCTTACCCCCTCAGCTCGGGGGCTACACCTTC.